This T cell receptor (beta chain) was sequenced in a study of cytomegalovirus exposure and HLA in healthy donors. Study-wide results and caveats: A list of around 150 TCR beta chains associated with cytomegalovirus was given. What a later analysis showed was that several of the most significant clusters appeared linked to common viral pathogens. It was reported that the classifier diagnosed cytomegalovirus status with high specificity and sensitivity in both the original and validation cohorts.

For this clone: What it recognizes is unknown. One end of the junction does not line up with germline, which may come from a read error.

The CDR3 runs 15 residues. Germline loops: CDR1 KGHSH, CDR2 LQKENI. Each donor was nominally healthy when sampled (though unrecorded immune exposures were likely). The PCR contained 60 Vbeta and 13 Jbeta primers. Data came from immunoSEQ multiplex PCR; TCRdb stores just in-frame clones and leaves some out. The sample holds about 37,000 clones. The clonotype originates from a human donor in good health. The sequenced sample consisted of PBMCs. The chain has TRBV18 and TRBJ2-1; 7 bases match TRBD1. The DNA of the CDR3 is TGTGCCAGCGAGGGACAGCAGAGCTCCGACAATGAGCAGTTCTTC. Amino acids: CASEGQQSSDNEQFF.